This T cell receptor beta chain was sequenced during a study of blood T cells in healthy people across ages. A J-beta primer mix and a sample-barcoded 5' primer were used in a second PCR of about 7 to 12 cycles. MiXCR was run by TCRdb on the 5' RACE reads, yielding one entry per CDR3 protein. The sample yields around 1,800,000 distinct CDR3 sequences, more than 35% seen once. This clonotype was seen a handful of times. Germline lookup yields CDR1 LGHNA and CDR2 YNFKEQ. The CDR3 is made up of 15 amino acids. V lost 4 bases, J lost 6 bases, and 11 bases stayed unmatched. Extraction of total RNA produced a minimum of 5.5 micrograms from each sample.

The chain employs TRBV4-2 and TRBJ2-7; 8 bases match TRBD1. This receptor was identified in a human donor in good health. Sequencing was done on a sample of blood. CDR3 sequence: CASSPVDRGVREQYF. The CDR3 DNA reads as TGTGCCAGCAGCCCCGTCGACAGGGGAGTACGCGAGCAGTACTTC.